The 26 T cell receptor beta chains reported below all come from one sample, sequenced in a study of beta chain features in type 1 diabetes. Every bit of the isolated RNA underwent reverse transcription, so sequencing read expressed TCRB transcripts. Some clones are missing from TCRdb's copy, which holds only in-frame ones; the method was immunoSEQ multiplex PCR. In the table there are about 620,000 clones, 15% to 18% of which are singletons. Sequenced: naive CD4+ T cells from blood. The receptor set was obtained from a man in his late teens or twenties in good health.

The rearrangement uses TRBV5-1 and TRBJ2-7, with TRBD2 as a possible D gene (7 bases). The germline CDR1 and CDR2 sequences are SGHRS and YFSETQ. V was pared by 0 bases and J by 7 bases, with 14 bases between. The length of the CDR3 is 14 residues. The CDR3 DNA reads as TGCGCCAGCAGCTTGGTGCGGGGGCAGCGGGAGCAGTACTTC. It translates to CASSLVRGQREQYF.

The sample holds a few counts of this clone. V is TRBV7-2 and J is TRBJ1-3, with TRBD1 identical over 7 bases. Germline V gene sequence: CDR1 SGHTA, CDR2 FQGNSA. With 3 bases clipped from V and 2 bases from J, the junction kept 10 bases outside the gene matches. The CDR3 spans 17 residues. The CDR3: CASSLAGQAYPGNTIYF. CDR3 in DNA: TGTGCCAGCAGCTTGGCTGGACAGGCATACCCTGGAAACACCATATATTTT. The whole variable domain, filled in from reference TRBV7-2 and TRBJ1-3, reads GAGVSQSPSNKVTEKGKDVELRCDPISGHTALYWYRQSLGQGLEFLIYFQGNSAPDKSGLPSDRFSAERTGGSVSTLTIQRTQQEDSAVYLCASSLAGQAYPGNTIYFGEGSWLTVV.

V gene TRBV7-3 combines with J gene TRBJ1-2; D uncertain. This CDR3 region has 13 residues. The ends were cut back, 3 bases at V and 8 bases at J, with 13 bases in the middle. Germline V gives CDR1 SGHTA, CDR2 FQGTGA. The CDR3: CASSFNLDTGYTF. The CDR3, as DNA: TGTGCCAGCAGCTTTAACCTAGACACGGGCTACACCTTC.

This clone turned up a few times. This sequence joins TRBV7-9 and TRBJ1-1, with a weak D call TRBD1 (5 bases). The germline V gene encodes CDR1 SEHNR and CDR2 FQNEAQ (reference sequence). With 3 bases removed from V and 5 bases from J, the gap between germline ends came to 25 bases. This CDR3 is built from 18 residues. CDR3 residues: CASSFTQGIPARGTEAFF. CDR3 in DNA: TGTGCCAGCAGCTTCACCCAGGGAATCCCCGCGAGAGGAACTGAAGCTTTCTTT.

The sample holds a few counts of this clone. V is TRBV5-4 and J is TRBJ2-1; D unresolved. Germline assignment: CDR1 SGHNT and CDR2 YYREEE (reference sequence). The CDR3 totals 16 residues. Trimming stripped 0 bases from V and 5 bases from J, with 15 bases between. The CDR3 loop is CASSLVRVNLDNEQFF. The CDR3, as DNA: TGTGCCAGCAGCTTGGTTAGGGTGAATCTGGACAATGAGCAGTTCTTC.

J is TRBJ2-5 and V is TRBV9, with a weak D call TRBD2 (5 bases). The CDR3 sequence is 13 residues long. Germline CDR1 and CDR2: SGDLS and YYNGEE. The germline V and J ends were trimmed by 0 bases and 3 bases, with 6 bases remaining between them. This chain's CDR3 is CASSVGREETQYF. CDR3 DNA sequence: TGTGCCAGCAGCGTAGGGCGGGAAGAGACCCAGTACTTC.

This chain joins TRBV19 and TRBJ1-5, with 8 bases fitting TRBD1. Trimming took 6 bases from V and 7 from J; bases not matched to a gene: 8. The germline V gene encodes CDR1 LNHDA and CDR2 SQIVND (reference sequence). This CDR3 is built from 14 residues. CDR3 residues: CASSPTGDGQPQHF. The CDR3 region has the DNA TGTGCCAGTAGCCCGACAGGGGATGGACAGCCCCAGCATTTT.

This clone has more than one count but fewer than ten. The genes are TRBV7-2 and TRBJ2-5; D call uncertain. The length of the CDR3 is 14 residues. Germline V gene lookup returns CDR1 SGHTA and CDR2 FQGNSA. Trimming removed 5 bases from V and 3 bases from J, with 13 bases in between. This CDR3 reads CASSPTQVKETQYF. The CDR3 DNA is TGTGCCAGCAGCCCGACCCAGGTGAAAGAGACCCAGTACTTC.

As for this clone: Other DNA sequences in this sample translate to the same CDR3. V usage is TRBV9 and J usage is TRBJ2-7; D might be TRBD2 (6 bases). Between the trimmed V and J ends, which lost 1 base and 4 bases, there was a span of 12 bases. In germline, CDR1 is SGDLS, CDR2 YYNGEE. The CDR3 spans 14 residues. The CDR3 coding sequence is TGTGCCAGCAGCGTATCCTCTGGGACTTACGAGCAGTACTTC. This codes for CASSVSSGTYEQYF.

This clone was detected a few times. The chain employs TRBV6-6 and TRBJ2-7; 9 bases align to TRBD1. In germline, CDR1 is MNHNY, CDR2 SVGAGI (reference sequence). V shed 4 bases, J shed 6 bases, and the junction held 7 bases outside the gene matches. This CDR3 spans 14 amino acids. CDR3 amino acids: CASSWGQGLGEQYF. The CDR3 DNA sequence: TGTGCCAGCAGTTGGGGACAGGGATTAGGCGAGCAGTACTTC.

The V and J genes are TRBV5-4 and TRBJ2-3; D may be TRBD2 (6 bases). Trimming removed 4 bases from V and 2 bases from J, with 17 bases in between. Per the germline V gene, CDR1 is SGHNT and CDR2 is YYREEE (reference sequence). The CDR3 totals 16 residues. The CDR3 nucleotides read TGTGCCAGCAGCCCGAGGCTAGCGATGCCCACAGATACGCAGTATTTT. Amino acids: CASSPRLAMPTDTQYF.

V gene TRBV5-1 combines with J gene TRBJ2-1; D may correspond to TRBD1 or TRBD2 (7 bases each). This CDR3 is 14 amino acids long. With 4 bases removed from V and 3 bases from J, the gap between germline ends came to 11 bases. The germline V gene encodes CDR1 SGHRS and CDR2 YFSETQ. CDR3 loop: CASSAGGDYNEQFF. The CDR3 nucleotides read TGCGCCAGCAGCGCAGGGGGGGACTACAATGAGCAGTTCTTC.

A few counts support this clone. The identical CDR3 is also encoded by other nucleotide sequences in the sample. The CDR3 region has the DNA TGTGCCAGCAGCTCGGGACAGAGCAATCAGCCCCAGCATTTT. Amino acids: CASSSGQSNQPQHF. The chain recombines TRBV7-2 with TRBJ1-5, with 7 nucleotides matching TRBD1. V lost 4 bases, J lost 1 base, and 1 base stayed unmatched. Germline V lookup: CDR1 SGHTA, CDR2 FQGNSA. This CDR3 is 14 amino acids long.

This sequence joins TRBV13 and TRBJ2-3; 10 bases are shared with TRBD2. V lost 2 bases, J lost 3 bases, and 8 bases stayed unmatched. Germline assignment: CDR1 PRHDT and CDR2 FYEKMQ (reference sequence). There are 17 residues in the CDR3. The CDR3 DNA reads TGTGCCAGCAGCTTAACCCCAGCGGGAGGGCCTACAGATACGCAGTATTTT. Protein product: CASSLTPAGGPTDTQYF.

This clone occurred a few times. The same CDR3 also results from other DNA sequences found in this sample. The chain employs TRBV7-3 and TRBJ2-5; D is uncertain. V lost 5 bases to trimming and J lost 2 bases, with 9 bases between them. Looked up from germline, CDR1 is SGHTA and CDR2 is FQGTGA. The CDR3 has 13 amino acids. This CDR3 is CASSLGPQETQYF. The DNA for the CDR3 is TGTGCCAGCAGCCTTGGGCCTCAAGAGACCCAGTACTTC. Full variable domain (rest looked up from reference TRBV7-3 and TRBJ2-5): GAGVSQTPSNKVTEKGKYVELRCDPISGHTALYWYRQSLGQGPEFLIYFQGTGAADDSGLPNDRFFAVRPEGSVSTLKIQRTERGDSAVYLCASSLGPQETQYFGPGTRLLVL.

In this sample, this clone turned up a few times. The gene calls are TRBV5-4 and TRBJ1-1; D is perhaps TRBD1 (5 bases). This CDR3 spans 15 amino acids. V was trimmed by 5 bases and J by 1 base, leaving 15 bases between them. The germline CDR1 and CDR2 sequences are SGHNT and YYREEE (reference sequence). The CDR3 DNA is TGTGCCAGCAGGCTAAAAACAGGCTGGAACACTGAAGCTTTCTTT. This codes for CASRLKTGWNTEAFF.

The rearrangement uses TRBV7-2 and TRBJ1-2; D gene ambiguous. Trimming left V 1 base short and J 2 bases short, with 11 bases between. This CDR3 has 15 residues. CDR1 is SGHTA, CDR2 FQGNSA, per germline. The CDR3 DNA sequence: TGTGCCAGCAGCTTAGGTGTAGGGATGAACTATGGCTACACCTTC. This translates into CASSLGVGMNYGYTF.

This clone was seen more than once but under ten times. The chain combines TRBV15 with TRBJ2-2, with D unclear. The germline V and J ends were trimmed by 0 bases and 6 bases, with 11 bases remaining between them. From germline, CDR1 is LNHNV and CDR2 YYDKDF (reference sequence). This CDR3 is built from 15 residues. CDR3 bases: TGTGCCACCAGCAGAGATTTCAGGATTTCCGGGGAGCTGTTTTTT. Translation: CATSRDFRISGELFF. Together with reference TRBV15 and TRBJ2-2, the CDR3 gives the full variable domain: DAMVIQNPRYQVTQFGKPVTLSCSQTLNHNVMYWYQQKSSQAPKLLFHYYDKDFNNEADTPDNFQSRRPNTSFCFLDIRSPGLGDTAMYLCATSRDFRISGELFFGEGSRLTVL.

This clone has a handful of counts. The chain joins TRBV4-3 to TRBJ1-2; weak D call: TRBD1 (5 bases). CDR3 length: 13 residues. CDR1 LGHNA and CDR2 YSLEER come from the germline V gene. V lost 1 base and J lost 3, with 6 bases in between. The CDR3 here is CASSQGQYYGYTF. CDR3 in DNA: TGCGCCAGCAGCCAAGGACAGTACTATGGCTACACCTTC.

V gene TRBV7-2 combines with J gene TRBJ2-2, with TRBD1 identical over 7 bases. The ends lost 5 bases at V and 5 bases at J; junction bases unmatched: 11. The length of the CDR3 is 16 residues. Germline V gene sequence: CDR1 SGHTA, CDR2 FQGNSA. The CDR3 bases are TGTGCCAGCAGCCCAACCGGGACAGCCTTAACCGGGGAGCTGTTTTTT. It encodes CASSPTGTALTGELFF.

V and J are TRBV11-2 and TRBJ2-2, with TRBD2 matching 7 bases. The CDR3 spans 17 residues. J was trimmed by 2 bases and V by 4 bases; bases with no gene match: 10. The V gene's germline CDR1 is SGHAT and CDR2 FQNNGV. The CDR3 sequence is CASSSPLSGSNTGELFF. CDR3 DNA: TGTGCCAGCAGCTCGCCCCTTAGCGGGTCAAACACCGGGGAGCTGTTTTTT.

The chain combines TRBV7-2 with TRBJ1-6, with unresolved D. V lost 4 bases and J 9 bases, leaving 7 bases between the germline ends. This CDR3 region has 12 residues. Germline lookup yields CDR1 SGHTA and CDR2 FQGNSA. The CDR3 DNA reads TGTGCCAGCAGCTCCCGTGGTTCACCCCTCCACTTT. It is translated as CASSSRGSPLHF.

This clone was seen more than once but under ten times. The chain couples TRBV6-6 to TRBJ1-1; perhaps TRBD1 as D (6 bases). The CDR3 totals 12 residues. Trimming removed 6 bases from V and 3 bases from J, with 8 bases in between. Germline CDR1 MNHNY, CDR2 SVGAGI (reference sequence). The CDR3 is CASRQGYTEAFF. CDR3 DNA sequence: TGTGCCAGCAGACAGGGTTACACTGAAGCTTTCTTT.

The genes are TRBV30 and TRBJ1-2, with D uncertain. Per the germline V gene, CDR1 is GTSNPN and CDR2 is SVGIG (reference sequence). The CDR3 sequence is 10 residues long. Trimming took off 7 bases at V and 7 bases at J, with 10 bases between the two ends. DNA for the CDR3: TGTGCCTCGGACTTCACTGGCTACACCTTC. This codes for CASDFTGYTF.

This clone has more than one count but fewer than ten. At one of its ends the junction is not consistent with the germline gene, which may arise from a read error. This chain joins TRBV6-1 and TRBJ1-2; D is undetermined. Germline values: CDR1 MNHNS, CDR2 SASEGT. The CDR3 consists of 12 residues. This chain's CDR3 is CASSLSESSANF. CDR3 coding DNA: TGTGCCAGCAGTCTTTCAGAGTCCTCGGCGAATTTC.

This clone was seen a few times. The V and J genes are TRBV10-3 and TRBJ2-7; 8 nucleotides agree with TRBD2. The germline CDR1 and CDR2 sequences are ENHRY and SYGVKD. The CDR3 has 14 amino acids. J was trimmed by 3 bases and V by 3 bases; bases with no gene match: 4. The CDR3 protein is CAISEAGVYYEQYF. Written as DNA, the CDR3 is TGTGCCATCAGTGAAGCGGGGGTATACTACGAGCAGTACTTC.